What follows are 9 T cell receptor beta chains derived from one specimen sequenced in a study of shared clonotypes between healthy human individuals. The assay was immunoSEQ multiplex PCR, and TCRdb's table has in-frame clones only and misses some. The table has approximately 2.1 million clones, about 92% seen once; the top ten hold roughly 0.36%. The sequencing input was naive CD4+ T cells from PBMCs. Regarding subset: CD45RA+ positively selected. Source of these receptors: a man in his late teens or twenties in good health. Some clones in this sample may be carry-over from other donors' samples.

The chain combines TRBV7-9 with TRBJ1-4; no clear D gene. The CDR3 is 16 residues long. Looked up from germline, CDR1 is SEHNR and CDR2 is FQNEAQ (reference sequence). V dropped 0 bases and J dropped 6 bases, with 14 bases sitting between them. CDR3 sequence (DNA): TGTGCCAGCAGCTTAGCGCTCGGAAAACCCCATGAAAAACTGTTTTTT. Amino acids: CASSLALGKPHEKLFF. Together with reference TRBV7-9 and TRBJ1-4, the CDR3 gives the full variable domain: DTGVSQNPRHKITKRGQNVTFRCDPISEHNRLYWYRQTLGQGPEFLTYFQNEAQLEKSRLLSDRFSAERPKGSFSTLEIQRTEQGDSAMYLCASSLALGKPHEKLFFGSGTQLSVL.

The V call is TRBV27, the J call TRBJ1-4; D gene uncertain. Trimming pared 0 bases from V and 7 bases from J, leaving 12 bases between. The CDR3 is 15 amino acids. Germline CDR1 MNHEY, CDR2 SMNVEV (reference sequence). The CDR3 DNA reads TGTGCCAGCAGTTTATCAGGCGGGAGAGGTGAAAAACTGTTTTTT. This translates into CASSLSGGRGEKLFF.

Concerning this clone itself: Other DNA sequences within the sample encode an identical CDR3. This chain links TRBV28 with TRBJ1-2; D may be TRBD1 (6 bases). The V end lost 6 bases, the J end lost 0 bases, and 11 bases lay between the germline ends. The germline CDR1 and CDR2 sequences are MDHEN and SYDVKM. The CDR3 length is 14 residues. Here the CDR3 reads CASSPTGANYGYTF. The CDR3 DNA is TGTGCCAGCAGCCCGACAGGAGCTAACTATGGCTACACCTTC.

Remarks on this clone: The sample holds other DNA sequences that translate to the same CDR3. This rearrangement joins TRBV18 to TRBJ2-3; D might be TRBD1 or TRBD2, each matching 5 bases. The CDR3 consists of 13 residues. Trimming removed 3 bases from V and 4 bases from J, with 8 bases in between. Per germline, CDR1 KGHSH and CDR2 LQKENI. CDR3 sequence reads: CASSPPGPDTQYF. In nucleotides, the CDR3 is TGTGCCAGCTCACCTCCGGGACCAGATACGCAGTATTTT.

The genes are TRBV5-1 and TRBJ2-7, with D perhaps given as TRBD1 or TRBD2 (6 bases each). The CDR3 length is 17 residues. Trimming removed 0 bases from V and 5 bases from J, with 21 bases in between. From germline, CDR1 is SGHRS and CDR2 YFSETQ. This CDR3 is CASSLAGWSSGADEQYF. The CDR3 DNA sequence: TGCGCCAGCAGCTTGGCAGGGTGGAGCTCGGGGGCCGACGAGCAGTACTTC.

The CDR3 sequence is CASSPPGLYTGELFF. The DNA of the CDR3 is TGTGCCAGCAGTCCTCCGGGCCTTTACACCGGGGAGCTGTTTTTT. The V gene is TRBV27, the J gene TRBJ2-2; D is unclear. The length of the CDR3 is 15 residues. Germline V gives CDR1 MNHEY, CDR2 SMNVEV (reference sequence). Trimming took 5 bases from V and 3 from J, leaving 13 bases between them.

This sequence joins TRBV28 and TRBJ2-7, with TRBD2 matching 13 bases. Germline trimming cut 6 bases from V and 5 bases from J; bases unmatched to any gene: 10. This CDR3 contains 16 residues. Germline CDR1 is MDHEN and CDR2 is SYDVKM. CDR3 region: CASSNGLAGVRHEQYF. The CDR3 nucleotides are TGTGCCAGCAGCAATGGACTAGCGGGAGTTCGTCACGAGCAGTACTTC.

The CDR3 is CASSRQGFGEKLFF. The CDR3 DNA reads as TGTGCCAGCAGCAGACAGGGGTTCGGTGAAAAACTGTTTTTT. This chain uses TRBV6-1 with TRBJ1-4; 8 bases map to TRBD1. The CDR3 runs to 14 residues. The trim removed 6 bases at V and 7 bases at J, leaving 7 bases unmatched. Germline V gene lookup returns CDR1 MNHNS and CDR2 SASEGT.

In its sample, this clone was seen once. At the DNA level, this CDR3 is encoded by other sequences in the same sample as well. The V and J genes are TRBV7-3 and TRBJ2-3, with a possible D match to TRBD1 (5 bases). The CDR3 covers 15 residues. The ends were cut back, 1 base at V and 1 base at J, with 9 bases in the middle. CDR1 and CDR2 (germline): SGHTA, FQGTGA. CDR3 sequence reads: CASSLSQGRTDTQYF. CDR3 in DNA: TGTGCCAGCAGCTTAAGTCAGGGTCGCACAGATACGCAGTATTTT.